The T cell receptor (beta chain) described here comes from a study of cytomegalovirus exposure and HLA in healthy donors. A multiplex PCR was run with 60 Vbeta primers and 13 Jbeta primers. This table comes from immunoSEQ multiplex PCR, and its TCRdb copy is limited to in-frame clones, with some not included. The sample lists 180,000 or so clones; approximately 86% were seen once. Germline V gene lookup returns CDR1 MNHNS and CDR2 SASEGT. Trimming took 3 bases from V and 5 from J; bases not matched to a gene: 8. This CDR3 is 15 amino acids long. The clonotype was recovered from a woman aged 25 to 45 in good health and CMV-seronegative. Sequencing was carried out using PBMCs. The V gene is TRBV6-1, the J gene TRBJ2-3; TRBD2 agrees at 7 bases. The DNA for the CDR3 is TGTGCCAGCAGTGACCCGACTAGCTCAGGAGATACGCAGTATTTT. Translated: CASSDPTSSGDTQYF.